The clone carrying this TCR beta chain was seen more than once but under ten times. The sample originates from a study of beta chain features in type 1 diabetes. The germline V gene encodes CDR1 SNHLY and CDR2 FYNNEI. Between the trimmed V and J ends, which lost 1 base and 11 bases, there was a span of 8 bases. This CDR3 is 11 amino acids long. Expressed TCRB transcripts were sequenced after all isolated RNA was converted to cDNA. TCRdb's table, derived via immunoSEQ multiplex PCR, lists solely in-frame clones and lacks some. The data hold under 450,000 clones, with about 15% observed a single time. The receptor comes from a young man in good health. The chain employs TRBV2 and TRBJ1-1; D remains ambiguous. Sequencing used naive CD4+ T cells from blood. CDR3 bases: TGTGCCAGCAGTGAAGAGGCTATGGCTTTCTTT. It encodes CASSEEAMAFF.